This T cell receptor beta chain appears in the sequencing data of a study of cytomegalovirus exposure and HLA in healthy donors. Study-wide points: Sequencing likely caused a cluster of highly shared sequence variants.

60 Vbeta and 13 Jbeta primers were used in PCR. Assay: immunoSEQ multiplex PCR; the TCRdb copy retains only in-frame clones and omits some. The data contain 97,000 or so clones, 77% of them singletons. In regard to this clone: Its target is not known.

Germline loops: CDR1 MNHNS, CDR2 SASEGT. V trimming: 6 bases; J trimming: 2 bases; junction bases outside the gene matches: 4. The CDR3 has 13 residues. Material: PBMCs. The gene calls are TRBV6-1 and TRBJ2-7, with 7 bases matching TRBD1. The sequence came from a male donor in good health and CMV-seropositive. The chain's CDR3 is CASSWDSPYEQYF. CDR3 coding DNA: TGTGCCAGCAGCTGGGACAGCCCCTACGAGCAGTACTTC.